This paragraph reports one T cell receptor beta chain. Its specificity is unknown. In each case, RNA was isolated and then reverse transcribed into cDNA as the sequencing template. Sequencing was performed with immunoSEQ multiplex PCR; in TCRdb, only in-frame clones are kept and a portion is missing. The sample holds around 60,000 clones; around 40% are singletons and the top ten take about 53%. V dropped 3 bases and J dropped 1 base, with 12 bases sitting between them. Germline values: CDR1 LGHNT, CDR2 FRNRAP. The CDR3 length is 15 residues. The entry originates in a study of CD8+ T cells in alopecia areata. The study's findings and limits: Scalp sequencing captures resident alphabeta T cells of normal skin too.

This sequence originates from a human donor with alopecia areata. Sequences were obtained from NKG2D-low CD8+ T cells sorted from blood. The chain combines TRBV12-5 with TRBJ1-1; TRBD1 is a possible D gene (6 bases). CDR3 loop: CASGFGVRGNTEAFF. CDR3 sequence (DNA): TGTGCTAGTGGTTTTGGCGTCAGGGGGAACACTGAAGCTTTCTTT.